This record covers a single T cell receptor (beta chain). This record belongs to a study of blood T cell repertoires in COVID-19. Study background: Whether acute or convalescent, the COVID-19 samples came from the United States, Italy and Spain. The cDNA or gDNA used as material had been derived from T cells, B-cell-depleted T cells, or PBMCs.

Enrolment of Seattle patients took place during active infection, and they were followed longitudinally. How the authors handled the data: Nucleated cell counts were estimated from reference gene primer amplification. The repertoire was sequenced with immunoSEQ multiplex PCR; TCRdb's copy has only in-frame clones and lacks some. V, J and clone size derive from that table, while D and trimming were established from the DNA sequence. The data contain around 430,000 clones, more than 70% of them seen just once; the ten biggest clones take up around 12%. CDR1 and CDR2 (germline): SNHLY, FYNNEI. Trimming cost V 6 bases and J 8 bases; bases outside gene matches: 3. The CDR3 sequence is 13 residues long.

The receptor's source is a woman between 50 and 59 years old with COVID-19, enrolled during active disease. This chain links TRBV2 with TRBJ1-6; TRBD1 agrees at 8 bases. The sequencing sample was made of peripheral blood. The CDR3 nucleotides are TGTGCCAGCAGGACAGGGGATGATTCACCCCTCCACTTT. This codes for CASRTGDDSPLHF.